A single sample gave rise to the 21 T cell receptor beta chains below, sequenced in a study of beta chain features in type 1 diabetes. Expressed TCRB transcripts were sequenced after all isolated RNA was converted to cDNA. The data were produced by immunoSEQ multiplex PCR, yet TCRdb's version contains in-frame clones alone and is incomplete. The sample consists of a few hundred thousand clones, around 12% of them appearing once. Sample: naive CD4+ T cells from blood. The receptors derive from a man between 18 and 29 years old in good health.

This clone was seen only a few times. This chain joins TRBV6-5 and TRBJ2-7; no clear D gene. Germline loops: CDR1 MNHEY, CDR2 SVGAGI. CDR3 length: 13 amino acids. V shed 5 bases and J shed 2 bases, with 10 bases lying between them. The CDR3 nucleotides are TGTGCCAGCAGTAGAGACAAAACCTACGAGCAGTACTTC. This gives the protein CASSRDKTYEQYF.

The chain couples TRBV5-6 to TRBJ1-5, with TRBD1 identical over 7 bases. Germline loops: CDR1 SGHDT, CDR2 YYEEEE. With V trimmed by 4 bases and J by 6 bases, 7 bases remained unmatched. CDR3 length: 14 amino acids. CDR3 DNA sequence: TGTGCCAGCAGCAATCAGGGGGTCAGTCAGCCCCAGCATTTT. Translating it yields CASSNQGVSQPQHF.

This clone was detected only a few times. Within the sample, other DNA sequences also encode this same CDR3. V gene TRBV29-1 combines with J gene TRBJ1-5; no reliable D call. This CDR3 region has 12 residues. V gave up 5 bases and J gave up 5 bases, with 10 bases separating them. The germline CDR1 and CDR2 sequences are SQVTM and ANQGSEA. This chain's CDR3 is CSVRTGDQPQHF. CDR3 bases: TGCAGCGTTCGGACCGGGGATCAGCCCCAGCATTTT.

This clone came up a few times. Other DNA sequences in the sample encode the same CDR3. The gene calls are TRBV5-4 and TRBJ2-1; 11 bases are a match to TRBD2. V lost 3 bases and J lost 3; bases outside the gene matches: 2. The CDR3 is 15 amino acids. In germline, CDR1 is SGHNT, CDR2 YYREEE (reference sequence). The CDR3 DNA follows: TGTGCCAGCAGCTCCGGGACTAGCGGCTACAATGAGCAGTTCTTC. Translated, it gives CASSSGTSGYNEQFF.

This clone was seen only a few times. This chain joins TRBV28 and TRBJ1-2; 7 bases line up with TRBD1. This CDR3 comprises 14 residues. CDR1 MDHEN and CDR2 SYDVKM come from the germline V gene. After removal of 5 bases from V and 4 bases from J, the junction contained 7 bases not matched to a gene. The CDR3 is CASSRGQVSYGYTF. CDR3 bases: TGTGCCAGCAGTAGAGGACAGGTCAGCTATGGCTACACCTTC.

This clone has only a few counts. This sequence joins TRBV7-2 and TRBJ2-5; a weak D match, TRBD1 (5 bases). Germline assignment: CDR1 SGHTA and CDR2 FQGNSA. This CDR3 comprises 13 residues. V was trimmed by 1 base and J by 7 bases, leaving 10 bases between them. The CDR3 DNA follows: TGTGCCAGCAGCTTAGAGGGTAGGGGGACCCAGTACTTC. This gives the protein CASSLEGRGTQYF. Full variable domain (outside the CDR3, taken from reference TRBV7-2 and TRBJ2-5): GAGVSQSPSNKVTEKGKDVELRCDPISGHTALYWYRQSLGQGLEFLIYFQGNSAPDKSGLPSDRFSAERTGGSVSTLTIQRTQQEDSAVYLCASSLEGRGTQYFGPGTRLLVL.

In its sample, this clone was seen a few times. V usage is TRBV7-9 and J usage is TRBJ2-3; D is perhaps TRBD1 (6 bases). Germline-derived CDR1 and CDR2 are SEHNR and FQNEAQ (reference sequence). Trimming shortened V by 5 bases and J by 2 bases, and 11 bases separated the two germline ends. The CDR3 covers 14 residues. Here the CDR3 DNA reads TGTGCCAGCAGCCCCGGGACATCCACAGATACGCAGTATTTT. Residues: CASSPGTSTDTQYF.

This clone was observed a few times. The chain recombines TRBV7-2 with TRBJ2-7; 12 positions agree with TRBD2. The germline CDR1 and CDR2 sequences are SGHTA and FQGNSA. J gave up 7 bases and V 2 bases, and 6 bases lay outside the gene matches. This CDR3 region has 15 residues. In nucleotides, the CDR3 is TGTGCCAGCAGCTTACAGGGACTAGCGGGTCGGGAGCAGTACTTC. It specifies CASSLQGLAGREQYF.

The chain couples TRBV12-5 to TRBJ1-2; 8 nucleotides line up with TRBD1. Germline V gives CDR1 LGHNT, CDR2 FRNRAP. The CDR3 spans 15 residues. With V trimmed by 7 bases and J by 2 bases, 9 bases remained unmatched. In nucleotides, the CDR3 is TGTGCTAGTGCCTGGACCGGGACAGGCAACTATGGCTACACCTTC. Protein product: CASAWTGTGNYGYTF.

This clone was counted ten times or more. The rearrangement links TRBV4-3 to TRBJ2-1; 7 bases fit TRBD1. Germline trimming cut 2 bases from V and 2 bases from J; bases unmatched to any gene: 6. The CDR3 runs to 16 residues. Germline CDR1 reads LGHNA; CDR2 reads YSLEER. The CDR3: CASSQRVQGPYNEQFF. The CDR3 DNA follows: TGCGCCAGCAGCCAAAGAGTACAGGGGCCCTACAATGAGCAGTTCTTC.

V and J are TRBV19 and TRBJ1-5, with TRBD1 matching 7 bases. V lost 7 bases to trimming and J lost 7 bases; unmatched junction nucleotides: 4. The CDR3 consists of 12 residues. CDR1 is LNHDA, CDR2 SQIVND, per germline (reference sequence). CDR3 residues: CASNDRAQPQHF. CDR3 nucleotide sequence: TGTGCCAGTAACGACAGGGCACAGCCCCAGCATTTT. The entire variable domain, with the rest obtained from reference TRBV19 and TRBJ1-5, is as follows: DGGITQSPKYLFRKEGQNVTLSCEQNLNHDAMYWYRQDPGQGLRLIYYSQIVNDFQKGDIAEGYSVSREKKESFPLTVTSAQKNPTAFYLCASNDRAQPQHFGDGTRLSIL.

The chain couples TRBV4-3 to TRBJ2-3; maybe TRBD1 (7 bases). V shed 1 base and J shed 6 bases, with 20 bases lying between them. CDR3 length: 17 amino acids. Germline V gene data show CDR1 as LGHNA and CDR2 as YSLEER. CDR3 in DNA: TGCGCCAGCAGCCAAGCGGGCAGGGGGGTCCTAGTGGATACGCAGTATTTT. Protein product: CASSQAGRGVLVDTQYF.

The rearrangement joins TRBV23-1 to TRBJ1-1, with TRBD1 as a possible D gene (6 bases). TRBV23-1 is treated as an ORF (open reading frame) with a function not yet certain. V lost 0 bases to trimming and J lost 6 bases, with 14 bases between them. The CDR3 runs 15 residues. Here the CDR3 reads CASSQSPGWGPEAFF. CDR3 nucleotides: TGCGCCAGCAGTCAATCGCCGGGTTGGGGGCCTGAAGCTTTCTTT.

This clone was counted between two and nine times. The gene calls are TRBV7-6 and TRBJ2-4, with D perhaps TRBD1 (6 bases). Between the trimmed V and J ends, which lost 5 bases and 0 bases, there was a span of 14 bases. The CDR3 length is 16 residues. The germline V gene encodes CDR1 SGHVS and CDR2 FNYEAQ. Here the CDR3 DNA reads TGTGCCAGCAGCCCGTTTGGGGGCCTAGCCAAAAACATTCAGTACTTC. Translated, it gives CASSPFGGLAKNIQYF.

The rearrangement uses TRBV7-2 and TRBJ2-7, with TRBD1 as a possible D gene (5 bases). Trimming cost V 3 bases and J 2 bases, with 8 bases left between them. This CDR3 spans 13 amino acids. Germline V lookup: CDR1 SGHTA, CDR2 FQGNSA. CDR3 bases: TGTGCCAGCAGCTTCAGGGTTGCCTACGAGCAGTACTTC. Amino acid sequence: CASSFRVAYEQYF.

In DNA, the CDR3 is TGTGCCAGCAGCCAATCGACCCCGGGACATAGCGAGCAGTACTTC. This encodes CASSQSTPGHSEQYF. The chain has TRBV4-2 and TRBJ2-7; D is possibly TRBD1 (6 bases). V dropped 2 bases and J dropped 6 bases, with 17 bases sitting between them. The CDR3 totals 15 residues. Germline-derived CDR1 and CDR2 are LGHNA and YNFKEQ.

This clone has more than one count but fewer than ten. This chain connects TRBV28 to TRBJ2-3; tentative D call: TRBD2 (5 bases). Trimming removed 5 bases at V and 1 base at J, with 13 bases between. The CDR3 spans 15 residues. Germline V gives CDR1 MDHEN, CDR2 SYDVKM. The CDR3 nucleotides read TGTGCCAGCAGTCCGAGACTAAGGCGCACAGATACGCAGTATTTT. Translated: CASSPRLRRTDTQYF.

This clone was observed a handful of times. The chain is built from TRBV7-8 and TRBJ1-2, with D possibly TRBD1 on 6 matching bases. CDR1 is SGHVS, CDR2 FQNEAQ, per germline. V was cut by 5 bases and J by 3 bases, with 10 bases left in between. The CDR3 consists of 13 residues. In DNA form, the CDR3 reads TGTGCCAGCAGCGTCAGGGGTGACTATGGCTACACCTTC. This encodes CASSVRGDYGYTF.

This clone was seen more than once but under ten times. J is TRBJ1-1 and V is TRBV18; D perhaps matches TRBD1 (5 bases). The germline V and J ends were trimmed by 4 bases and 0 bases, with 9 bases remaining between them. This CDR3 is built from 14 residues. The V gene's germline CDR1 is KGHSH and CDR2 LQKENI. The CDR3 region has the DNA TGTGCCAGCTCACGAGCAGGGATGAACACTGAAGCTTTCTTT. Amino acid sequence: CASSRAGMNTEAFF.

The J gene is TRBJ1-4, the V gene TRBV30; D possibly corresponds to TRBD1 (6 bases). The germline V gene encodes CDR1 GTSNPN and CDR2 SVGIG (reference sequence). Trimming pared 5 bases from V and 5 bases from J, leaving 15 bases between. This CDR3 has 14 residues. CDR3 sequence reads: CAWALDSVNEKLFF. The DNA of the CDR3 is TGTGCCTGGGCACTGGACAGCGTCAATGAAAAACTGTTTTTT. Full variable domain (rest looked up from reference TRBV30 and TRBJ1-4): SQTIHQWPATLVQPVGSPLSLECTVEGTSNPNLYWYRQAAGRGLQLLFYSVGIGQISSEVPQNLSASRPQDRQFILSSKKLLLSDSGFYLCAWALDSVNEKLFFGSGTQLSVL.

The V call is TRBV27, the J call TRBJ1-2, with TRBD1 matching over 9 bases. CDR3 size: 14 residues. The J segment lost 5 bases and the V segment lost 5 bases, leaving 6 bases of the junction unmatched. CDR1 is MNHEY, CDR2 SMNVEV, per germline (reference sequence). The chain's CDR3 is CASSLTTGGYGYTF. CDR3 bases: TGTGCCAGCAGTCTGACGACAGGGGGGTATGGCTACACCTTC.